This T cell receptor (beta chain) was sequenced in a study of cytomegalovirus exposure and HLA in healthy donors. For the study at large: Early released data comprised some 91 million unique TCRs from HLA-typed donors.

This clone was found a few times. The PCR employed 60 Vbeta primers together with 13 Jbeta primers. Repertoires were generated with immunoSEQ multiplex PCR, while TCRdb's copy carries only in-frame clones and drops some. The data contain 90,000 to 120,000 clones, 74% of them singletons. This receptor was identified in a woman aged 40 to 50 in good health and CMV-seropositive. Sequenced sample: PBMCs.

This CDR3 is CASSWISKGKYEQYF. The CDR3 nucleotides read TGTGCCAGCAGCTGGATCTCCAAGGGGAAATACGAGCAGTACTTC. The rearrangement links TRBV5-6 to TRBJ2-7; tentatively, D is TRBD1 (5 bases). Germline CDR1 is SGHDT and CDR2 is YYEEEE. Trimming took 3 bases from V and 4 from J, leaving 17 bases between them. The CDR3 runs 15 residues.